This TCR beta chain came from a study of blood T cell repertoires in COVID-19. On the study more broadly: The cDNA or gDNA used as material had been derived from T cells, B-cell-depleted T cells, or PBMCs.

From germline, CDR1 is ENHRY and CDR2 SYGVKD. The V end lost 11 bases, the J end lost 8 bases, and 24 bases lay between the germline ends. CDR3 size: 15 residues. Repertoires were generated with immunoSEQ multiplex PCR, while TCRdb's copy carries only in-frame clones and drops some. This table holds some 30,000 clones, under 95% found once. The origin of this receptor is a man aged 70 or older with active or convalescent COVID-19. The sequenced sample consisted of peripheral blood. J is TRBJ1-4 and V is TRBV10-3; D may be TRBD1 (6 bases). CDR3 residues: CASRGTHGGEEKLFF. The CDR3 DNA is TGTGCCTCAAGGGGGACCCATGGGGGAGAAGAAAAACTGTTTTTT.